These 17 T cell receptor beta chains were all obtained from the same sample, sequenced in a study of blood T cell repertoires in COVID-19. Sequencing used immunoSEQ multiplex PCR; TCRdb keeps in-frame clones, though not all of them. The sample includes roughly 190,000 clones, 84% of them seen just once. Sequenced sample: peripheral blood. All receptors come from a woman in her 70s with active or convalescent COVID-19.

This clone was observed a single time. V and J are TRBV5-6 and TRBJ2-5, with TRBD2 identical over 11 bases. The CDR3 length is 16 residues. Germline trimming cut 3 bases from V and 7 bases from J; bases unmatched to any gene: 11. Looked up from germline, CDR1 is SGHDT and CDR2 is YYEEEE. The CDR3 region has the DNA TGTGCCAGCAGCTCCCTACTAGCGGGAGTTCAGGGGACCCAGTACTTC. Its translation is CASSSLLAGVQGTQYF. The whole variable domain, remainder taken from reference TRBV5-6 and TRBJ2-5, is DAGVTQSPTHLIKTRGQQVTLRCSPKSGHDTVSWYQQALGQGPQFIFQYYEEEERQRGNFPDRFSGHQFPNYSSELNVNALLLGDSALYLCASSSLLAGVQGTQYFGPGTRLLVL.

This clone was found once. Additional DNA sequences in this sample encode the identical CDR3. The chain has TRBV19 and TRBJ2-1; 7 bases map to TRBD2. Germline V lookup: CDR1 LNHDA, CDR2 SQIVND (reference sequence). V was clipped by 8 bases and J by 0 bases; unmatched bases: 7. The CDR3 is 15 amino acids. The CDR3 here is CASRLTSVSYNEQFF. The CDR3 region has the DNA TGTGCCAGTCGCCTAACTAGCGTCTCCTACAATGAGCAGTTCTTC.

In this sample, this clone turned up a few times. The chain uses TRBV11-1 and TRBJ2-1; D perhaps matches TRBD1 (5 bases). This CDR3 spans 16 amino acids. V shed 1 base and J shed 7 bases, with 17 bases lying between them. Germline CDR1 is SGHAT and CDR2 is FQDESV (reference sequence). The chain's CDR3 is CASSLGSQGRANEQFF. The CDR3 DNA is TGTGCCAGCAGCTTAGGGAGTCAGGGTAGGGCGAATGAGCAGTTCTTC. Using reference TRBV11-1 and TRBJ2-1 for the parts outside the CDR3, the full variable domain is EAEVAQSPRYKITEKSQAVAFWCDPISGHATLYWYRQILGQGPELLVQFQDESVVDDSQLPKDRFSAERLKGVDSTLKIQPAELGDSAMYLCASSLGSQGRANEQFFGPGTRLTVL.

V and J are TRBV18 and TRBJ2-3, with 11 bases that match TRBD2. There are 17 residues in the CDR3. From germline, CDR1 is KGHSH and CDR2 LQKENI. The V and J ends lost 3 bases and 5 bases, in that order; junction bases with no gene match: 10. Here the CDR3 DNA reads TGTGCCAGCTCACCCCCAGCTCGACTAGCGGGGCTAGATACGCAGTATTTT. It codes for CASSPPARLAGLDTQYF. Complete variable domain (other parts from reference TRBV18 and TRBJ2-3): NAGVMQNPRHLVRRRGQEARLRCSPMKGHSHVYWYRQLPEEGLKFMVYLQKENIIDESGMPKERFSAEFPKEGPSILRIQQVVRGDSAAYFCASSPPARLAGLDTQYFGPGTRLTVL.

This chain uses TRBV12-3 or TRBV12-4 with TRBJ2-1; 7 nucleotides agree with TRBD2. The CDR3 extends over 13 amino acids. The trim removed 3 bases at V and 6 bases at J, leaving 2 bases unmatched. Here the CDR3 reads CASSFWTSNEQFF. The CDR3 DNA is TGTGCCAGCAGTTTTTGGACTAGCAATGAGCAGTTCTTC.

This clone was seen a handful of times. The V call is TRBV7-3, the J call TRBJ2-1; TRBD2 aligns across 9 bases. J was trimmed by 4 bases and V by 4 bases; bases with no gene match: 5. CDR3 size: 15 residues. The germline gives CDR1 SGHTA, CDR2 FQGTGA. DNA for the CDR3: TGTGCCAGCAGCTCCAGCGGGAGGCTGTACAATGAGCAGTTCTTC. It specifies CASSSSGRLYNEQFF.

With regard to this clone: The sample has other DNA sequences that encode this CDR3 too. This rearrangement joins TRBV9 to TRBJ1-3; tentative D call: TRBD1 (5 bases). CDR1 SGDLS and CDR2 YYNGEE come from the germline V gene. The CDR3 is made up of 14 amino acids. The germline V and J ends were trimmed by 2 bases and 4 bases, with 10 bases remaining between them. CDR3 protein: CASSVTRAGNTIYF. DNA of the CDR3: TGTGCCAGCAGCGTGACCAGGGCGGGAAACACCATATATTTT.

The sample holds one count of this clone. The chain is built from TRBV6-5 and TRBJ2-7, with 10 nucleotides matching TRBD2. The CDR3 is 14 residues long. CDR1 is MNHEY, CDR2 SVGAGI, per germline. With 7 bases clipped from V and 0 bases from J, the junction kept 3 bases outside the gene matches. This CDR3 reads CASISGRASYEQYF. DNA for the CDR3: TGTGCCAGCATCAGCGGGAGGGCCTCCTACGAGCAGTACTTC.

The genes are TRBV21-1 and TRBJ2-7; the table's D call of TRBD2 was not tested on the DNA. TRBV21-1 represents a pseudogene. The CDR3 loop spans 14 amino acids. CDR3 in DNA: TGTGCCAGCAGCAGCATAGATCCCGCCTACGAGCAGTACTTC. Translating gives CASSSIDPAYEQYF.

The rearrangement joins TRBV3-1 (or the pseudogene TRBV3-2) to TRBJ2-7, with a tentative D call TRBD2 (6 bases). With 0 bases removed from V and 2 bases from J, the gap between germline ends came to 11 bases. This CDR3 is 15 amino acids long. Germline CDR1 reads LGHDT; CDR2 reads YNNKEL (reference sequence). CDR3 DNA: TGTGCCAGCAGCCAAGACGGGAGCAGAGCCTACGAGCAGTACTTC. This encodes CASSQDGSRAYEQYF.

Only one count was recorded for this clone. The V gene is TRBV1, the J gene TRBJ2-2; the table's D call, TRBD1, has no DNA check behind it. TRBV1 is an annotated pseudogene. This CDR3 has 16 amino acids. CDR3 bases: TGCACCAGCAGCCAAGTTACAGGGGCTAACACCGGGGAGCTGTTTTTT. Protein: CTSSQVTGANTGELFF.

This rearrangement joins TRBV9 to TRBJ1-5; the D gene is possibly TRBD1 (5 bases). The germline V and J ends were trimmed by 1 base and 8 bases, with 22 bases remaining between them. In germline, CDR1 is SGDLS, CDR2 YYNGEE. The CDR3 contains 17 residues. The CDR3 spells CASSVPTPGGRVEPQHF. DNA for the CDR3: TGTGCCAGCAGCGTACCAACTCCCGGGGGGAGAGTGGAGCCCCAGCATTTT.

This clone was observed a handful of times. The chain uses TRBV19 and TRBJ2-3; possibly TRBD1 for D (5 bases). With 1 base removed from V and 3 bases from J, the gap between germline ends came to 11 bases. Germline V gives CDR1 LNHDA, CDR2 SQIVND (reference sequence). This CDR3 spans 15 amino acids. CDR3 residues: CASSIVGVITDTQYF. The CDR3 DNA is TGTGCCAGTAGTATAGTAGGGGTTATTACAGATACGCAGTATTTT.

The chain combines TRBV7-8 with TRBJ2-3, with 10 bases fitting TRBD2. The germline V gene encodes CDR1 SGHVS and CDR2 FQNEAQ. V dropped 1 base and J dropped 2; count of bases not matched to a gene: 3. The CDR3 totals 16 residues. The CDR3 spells CASSLGTSGSTDTQYF. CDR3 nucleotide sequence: TGTGCCAGCAGCTTAGGGACTAGCGGATCCACAGATACGCAGTATTTT.

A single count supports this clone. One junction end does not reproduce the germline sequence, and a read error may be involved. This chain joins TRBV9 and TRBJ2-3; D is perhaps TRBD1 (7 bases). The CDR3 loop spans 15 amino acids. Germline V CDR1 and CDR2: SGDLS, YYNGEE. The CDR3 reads CASSGQGGFTYTQYF. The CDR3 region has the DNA TGTGCCAGCAGCGGACAGGGAGGATTCACATATACGCAGTATTTT.

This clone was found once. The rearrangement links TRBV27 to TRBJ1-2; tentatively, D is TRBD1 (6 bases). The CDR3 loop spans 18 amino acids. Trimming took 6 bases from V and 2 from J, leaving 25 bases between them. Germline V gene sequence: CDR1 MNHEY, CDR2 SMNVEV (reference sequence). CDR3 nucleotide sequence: TGTGCCAGCAGAACTCTGGTGGGGGCCGGTTTTTCCAACTATGGCTACACCTTC. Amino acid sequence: CASRTLVGAGFSNYGYTF.

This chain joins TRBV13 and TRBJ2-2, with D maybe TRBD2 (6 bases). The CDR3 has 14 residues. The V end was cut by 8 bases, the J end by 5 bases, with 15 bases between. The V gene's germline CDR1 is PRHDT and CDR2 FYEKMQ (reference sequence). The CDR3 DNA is TGTGCCAGCGGCGGGACCCCTCGTACCGGGGAGCTGTTTTTT. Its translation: CASGGTPRTGELFF.